One sample yielded the 13 T cell receptor beta chains listed below, sequenced in a study of cytomegalovirus exposure and HLA in healthy donors. PCR amplification relied on 60 Vbeta primers (plus 13 Jbeta primers). Sequencing used immunoSEQ multiplex PCR; TCRdb keeps in-frame clones, though not all of them. Here the sample spans under 200,000 clones, approximately 71% being singletons. Sequenced: PBMCs. The receptor set was obtained from a man in his fifties or sixties in good health and CMV-seronegative.

This clone was counted a few times. This rearrangement joins TRBV28 to TRBJ1-4; TRBD1 might be the D (5 bases). With 5 bases removed from V and 2 bases from J, the gap between germline ends came to 9 bases. Germline V CDR1 and CDR2: MDHEN, SYDVKM. The CDR3 has 14 residues. CDR3 protein: CASSGGATNEKLFF. DNA for the CDR3: TGTGCCAGCAGTGGAGGGGCGACTAATGAAAAACTGTTTTTT.

The J gene is TRBJ2-1, the V gene TRBV6-5; D is undetermined. Germline V gene sequence: CDR1 MNHEY, CDR2 SVGAGI. The CDR3 has 13 amino acids. Trimming stripped 8 bases from V and 6 bases from J, with 14 bases between. CDR3 amino acids: CASCLTASNEQFF. The CDR3 DNA follows: TGTGCCAGCTGTTTAACAGCTTCCAATGAGCAGTTCTTC.

V is TRBV19 and J is TRBJ1-6; 7 bases are shared with TRBD1. With V trimmed by 7 bases and J by 6 bases, 3 bases remained unmatched. This CDR3 is 13 amino acids long. Germline V gene data show CDR1 as LNHDA and CDR2 as SQIVND (reference sequence). For the CDR3, the DNA is TGTGCCAGTATGGACAGGAGTAATTCACCCCTCCACTTT. Protein: CASMDRSNSPLHF.

This clone was counted between two and nine times. This chain connects TRBV7-9 to TRBJ2-2; 10 nucleotides agree with TRBD2. The CDR3 spans 16 residues. Germline trimming cut 2 bases from V and 4 bases from J; bases unmatched to any gene: 4. Germline V gene sequence: CDR1 SEHNR, CDR2 FQNEAQ (reference sequence). Written as DNA, the CDR3 is TGTGCCAGCAGCTTAAGGCTAGCGGGGGCCACCGGGGAGCTGTTTTTT. It is translated as CASSLRLAGATGELFF.

The rearrangement links TRBV15 to TRBJ1-1, with 7 nucleotides matching TRBD1. This CDR3 is 18 amino acids long. J lost 1 base, V lost 1 base, and 12 bases had no gene match. Germline V lookup: CDR1 LNHNV, CDR2 YYDKDF (reference sequence). The CDR3 reads CATSRASGQPFPNTEAFF. CDR3 DNA sequence: TGTGCCACCAGCAGAGCTTCGGGACAGCCTTTCCCGAACACTGAAGCTTTCTTT.

There are a few counts of this clone. The genes are TRBV28 and TRBJ2-2; D ambiguous. Germline loops: CDR1 MDHEN, CDR2 SYDVKM. The CDR3 contains 11 residues. Between the trimmed V and J ends, which lost 5 bases and 8 bases, there was a span of 6 bases. The DNA for the CDR3 is TGTGCCAGCAGTCCGACAGGGGAGCTGTTTTTT. It translates to CASSPTGELFF.

This chain uses TRBV5-1 with TRBJ1-4; a weak D match, TRBD1 (6 bases). This CDR3 is 15 amino acids long. V was pared by 4 bases and J by 0 bases, with 10 bases between. CDR1 is SGHRS and CDR2 is YFSETQ in the germline V gene. This CDR3 reads CASSPGTSTNEKLFF. DNA for the CDR3: TGCGCCAGCAGCCCAGGGACATCAACTAATGAAAAACTGTTTTTT.

The chain is built from TRBV4-2 and TRBJ1-3, with unresolved D. CDR1 is LGHNA and CDR2 is YNFKEQ in the germline V gene. V gave up 0 bases and J gave up 4 bases, with 7 bases separating them. CDR3 length equals 14 residues. The CDR3 sequence: CASSQDRAGNTIYF. The CDR3 DNA sequence: TGTGCCAGCAGCCAAGATAGAGCGGGAAACACCATATATTTT.

This sequence joins TRBV7-8 and TRBJ1-1; TRBD1 might be the D (5 bases). The CDR3 is made up of 13 amino acids. The V end lost 5 bases, the J end lost 2 bases, and 9 bases lay between the germline ends. Germline V CDR1 and CDR2: SGHVS, FQNEAQ. CDR3 sequence: CASSPQGNTEAFF. For the CDR3, the DNA is TGTGCCAGCAGCCCCCAGGGTAACACTGAAGCTTTCTTT.

V gene TRBV7-2 combines with J gene TRBJ1-1; D may be TRBD1 (5 bases). Germline V lookup: CDR1 SGHTA, CDR2 FQGNSA. The germline V and J ends were trimmed by 5 bases and 0 bases, with 7 bases remaining between them. The CDR3 has 13 residues. The CDR3 coding sequence is TGTGCCAGCAGCCGGGGGTTGAACACTGAAGCTTTCTTT. Amino acids: CASSRGLNTEAFF.

This chain joins TRBV4-1 and TRBJ2-2; the match to TRBD1 covers 7 bases. The junction had 7 bases not matched to a gene; V was cut back by 2 bases and J by 7 bases. There are 15 residues in the CDR3. From germline, CDR1 is MGHRA and CDR2 YSYEKL. Here the CDR3 reads CASSQPTRDSGELFF. The CDR3, as DNA: TGCGCCAGCAGCCAACCCACCCGGGACAGCGGGGAGCTGTTTTTT.

The chain links TRBV10-3 to TRBJ1-1, with D unclear. Looked up from germline, CDR1 is ENHRY and CDR2 is SYGVKD. V dropped 0 bases and J dropped 1 base, with 6 bases sitting between them. This CDR3 comprises 14 residues. CDR3 coding DNA: TGTGCCATCAGTGAGTCTCCATCGAACACTGAAGCTTTCTTT. It codes for CAISESPSNTEAFF.

V gene TRBV2 combines with J gene TRBJ1-1; D not certain. Germline V CDR1 and CDR2: SNHLY, FYNNEI. The CDR3 contains 15 residues. The V end lost 9 bases, the J end lost 1 base, and 18 bases lay between the germline ends. CDR3 protein: CARLPGERTNTEAFF. The CDR3 DNA reads as TGTGCCAGATTACCCGGGGAACGGACGAACACTGAAGCTTTCTTT. The full variable domain, with the rest looked up from reference TRBV2 and TRBJ1-1, is EPEVTQTPSHQVTQMGQEVILRCVPISNHLYFYWYRQILGQKVEFLVSFYNNEISEKSEIFDDQFSVERPDGSNFTLKIRSTKLEDSAMYFCARLPGERTNTEAFFGQGTRLTVV.